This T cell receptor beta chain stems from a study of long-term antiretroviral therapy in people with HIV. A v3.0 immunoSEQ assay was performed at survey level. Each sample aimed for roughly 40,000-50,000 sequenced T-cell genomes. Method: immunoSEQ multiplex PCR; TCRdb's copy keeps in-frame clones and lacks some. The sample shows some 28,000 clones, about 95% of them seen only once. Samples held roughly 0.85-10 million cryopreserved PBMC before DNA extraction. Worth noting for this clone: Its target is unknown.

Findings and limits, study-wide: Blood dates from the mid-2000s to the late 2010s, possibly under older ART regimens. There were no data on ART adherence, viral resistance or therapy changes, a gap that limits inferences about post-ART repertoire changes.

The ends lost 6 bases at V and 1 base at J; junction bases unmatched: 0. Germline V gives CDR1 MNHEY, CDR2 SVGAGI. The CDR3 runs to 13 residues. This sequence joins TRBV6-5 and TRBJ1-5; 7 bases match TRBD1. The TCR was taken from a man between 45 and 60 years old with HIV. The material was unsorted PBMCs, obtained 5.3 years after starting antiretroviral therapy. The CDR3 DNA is TGTGCCAGCAGACAGGGGAGCAATCAGCCCCAGCATTTT. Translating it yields CASRQGSNQPQHF.